Listed below are T cell receptor beta chains from one sample, sequenced in a study of OX40 agonist ivuxolimab in advanced cancers. Profiled with immunoSEQ multiplex PCR; TCRdb holds only in-frame clones, not every one. The sample gives approximately 80,000 clones, about 91% of which show up once; under 0.25% is in the top ten. The starting material was CD4+ or CD8+ T cells sorted from blood, obtained in a trial of the OX40 agonist ivuxolimab. These receptors were taken from an adult with an advanced solid tumor such as melanoma, head and neck, liver or kidney cancer. The conserved cysteine and the conserved F or W are not part of the CDR3 here.

V gene: TRBV18
J gene: TRBJ2-3
CDR3 protein: ASSPEGGIEFTQY

V gene: TRBV5-1
J gene: TRBJ2-5
CDR3 protein: ASSLKETQY

V gene: TRBV5-1
J gene: TRBJ2-1
CDR3 protein: ASTRDSYNEQF

V gene: TRBV18
J gene: TRBJ2-5
CDR3 protein: ASSPIPTSGLQETQY

V gene: TRBV5-6
J gene: TRBJ2-5
CDR3 protein: ASSLASQETQY

V gene: TRBV6-4
J gene: TRBJ2-7
CDR3 protein: ALSPEQY

V gene: TRBV10-1
J gene: TRBJ1-4
CDR3 protein: ASNAGQGEKLF

V gene: TRBV27
J gene: TRBJ2-5
CDR3 protein: ASSLWAGVETQY

V gene: TRBV27
J gene: TRBJ2-5
CDR3 protein: ASSSQRGGGVETQY

V gene: TRBV5-1
J gene: TRBJ1-4
CDR3 protein: ASSLGGDNEKLF

V gene: TRBV19
J gene: TRBJ2-1
CDR3 protein: ASREVAGGRRNNEQF

V gene: TRBV2
J gene: TRBJ1-1
CDR3 protein: AHEGRGRLNTEAF

V gene: TRBV5-1
J gene: TRBJ2-7
CDR3 protein: ASSLAGDSYEQY

V gene: TRBV19
J gene: TRBJ1-3
CDR3 protein: ATWRGSSGNTIY

V gene: TRBV6-1
J gene: TRBJ2-3
CDR3 protein: ASSQGSAADTQY

V gene: TRBV11-1
J gene: TRBJ2-3
CDR3 protein: ASSSSGGLTDTQY

V gene: TRBV14
J gene: TRBJ1-1
CDR3 protein: ASRTAGTAPRAF

V gene: TRBV27
J gene: TRBJ2-4
CDR3 protein: ASSLDSQYQNIQY

V gene: TRBV9
J gene: TRBJ2-1
CDR3 protein: ASSVSLDAYYTDNEQF

V gene: TRBV29-1
J gene: TRBJ1-2
CDR3 protein: SVERGSYGYT

V gene: TRBV5-1
J gene: TRBJ1-4
CDR3 protein: ASSLGPHLGNEKLF

V gene: TRBV6-1
J gene: TRBJ1-1
CDR3 protein: ASSEAGTEAF

V gene: TRBV5-1
J gene: TRBJ2-7
CDR3 protein: ASSLALVQGDEQY

V gene: TRBV5-4
J gene: TRBJ1-2
CDR3 protein: ASSSRIQGGGYT

V gene: TRBV7-9
J gene: TRBJ1-3
CDR3 protein: ASSLGSGGNTIY

V gene: TRBV7-2
J gene: TRBJ2-1
CDR3 protein: ASSLLLARGLTEQF

V gene: TRBV5-1
J gene: TRBJ2-2
CDR3 protein: ASSSDGNTGELF

V gene: TRBV5-4
J gene: TRBJ2-3
CDR3 protein: ASSLGGQYSTDTQY

V gene: TRBV6-1
J gene: TRBJ1-6
CDR3 protein: ASSAYQGRSNSPLH

V gene: TRBV7-9
J gene: TRBJ2-5
CDR3 protein: ASSPRGRWETQY

V gene: TRBV30
J gene: TRBJ2-5
CDR3 protein: AWSPGGGLGTQY

V gene: TRBV9
J gene: TRBJ2-3
CDR3 protein: ASSKTGGDTQY

V gene: TRBV11-2
J gene: TRBJ2-2
CDR3 protein: ASSPGATQPSTGELF

V gene: TRBV7-2
J gene: TRBJ2-3
CDR3 protein: ASSWRGGGTDTQY

V gene: TRBV11-3
J gene: TRBJ2-1
CDR3 protein: ASSLETGAGEQF

V gene: TRBV28
J gene: TRBJ1-5
CDR3 protein: ASSLEFPGAGGYQPQH

V gene: TRBV4-1
J gene: TRBJ2-2
CDR3 protein: ASSQERNTGELF

V gene: TRBV6-5
J gene: TRBJ1-3
CDR3 protein: ASSLTGGGNTIY

V gene: TRBV19
J gene: TRBJ2-1
CDR3 protein: ASTHPAGSNEQF

V gene: TRBV7-9
J gene: TRBJ2-2
CDR3 protein: ASSLDWGQANTGELF

V gene: TRBV5-1
J gene: TRBJ1-4
CDR3 protein: ASSFSSGTVNEKLF

V gene: TRBV7-8
J gene: TRBJ1-2
CDR3 protein: ASSLVAGTGGYT

V gene: TRBV28
J gene: TRBJ2-3
CDR3 protein: ASCKGRTDTQY

V gene: TRBV27
J gene: TRBJ2-3
CDR3 protein: ASTISGAFTDTQY

V gene: TRBV7-2
J gene: TRBJ2-3
CDR3 protein: ASSPRAGTDTQY

V gene: TRBV20-1
J gene: TRBJ2-1
CDR3 protein: SADPQHEQF

V gene: TRBV6-5
J gene: TRBJ1-3
CDR3 protein: ASQFKGASGNTIY

V gene: TRBV14
J gene: TRBJ2-1
CDR3 protein: ASSPPRWTSGGQTRYNEQF

V gene: TRBV10-3
J gene: TRBJ2-2
CDR3 protein: AISDQNRGRGTGELF

V gene: TRBV6-5
J gene: TRBJ1-5
CDR3 protein: ASSRAKGPQH